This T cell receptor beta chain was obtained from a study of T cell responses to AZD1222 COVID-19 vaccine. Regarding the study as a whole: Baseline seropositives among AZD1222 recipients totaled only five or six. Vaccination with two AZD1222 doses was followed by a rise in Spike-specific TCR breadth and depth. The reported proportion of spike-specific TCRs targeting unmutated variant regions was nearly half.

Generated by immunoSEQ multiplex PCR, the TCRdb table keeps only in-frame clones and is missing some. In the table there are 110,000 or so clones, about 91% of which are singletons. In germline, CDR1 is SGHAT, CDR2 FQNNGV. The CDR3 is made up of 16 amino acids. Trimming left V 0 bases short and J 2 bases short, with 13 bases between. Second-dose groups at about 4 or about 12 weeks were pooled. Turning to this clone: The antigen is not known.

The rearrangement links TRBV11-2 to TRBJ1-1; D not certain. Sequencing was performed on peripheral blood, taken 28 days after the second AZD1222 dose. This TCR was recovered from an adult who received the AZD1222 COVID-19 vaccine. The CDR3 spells CASSLDPLTVNTEAFF. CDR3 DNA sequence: TGTGCCAGCAGCTTAGACCCCTTAACAGTAAACACTGAAGCTTTCTTT.